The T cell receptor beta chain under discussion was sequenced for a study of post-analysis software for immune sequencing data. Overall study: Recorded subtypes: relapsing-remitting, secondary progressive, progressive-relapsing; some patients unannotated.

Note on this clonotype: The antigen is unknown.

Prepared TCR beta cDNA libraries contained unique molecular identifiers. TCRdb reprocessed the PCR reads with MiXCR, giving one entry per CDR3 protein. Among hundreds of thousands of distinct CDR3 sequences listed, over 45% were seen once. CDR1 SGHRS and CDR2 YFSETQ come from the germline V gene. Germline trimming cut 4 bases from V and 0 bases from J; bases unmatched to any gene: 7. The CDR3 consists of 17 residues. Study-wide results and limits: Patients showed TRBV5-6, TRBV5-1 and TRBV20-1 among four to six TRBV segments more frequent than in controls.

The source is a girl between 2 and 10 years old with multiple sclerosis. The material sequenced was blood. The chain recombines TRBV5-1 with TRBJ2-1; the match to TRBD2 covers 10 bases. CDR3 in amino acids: CASSGLLAGVSYNEQFF. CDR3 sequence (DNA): TGCGCCAGCAGCGGCCTCCTAGCGGGGGTCTCCTACAATGAGCAGTTCTTC.